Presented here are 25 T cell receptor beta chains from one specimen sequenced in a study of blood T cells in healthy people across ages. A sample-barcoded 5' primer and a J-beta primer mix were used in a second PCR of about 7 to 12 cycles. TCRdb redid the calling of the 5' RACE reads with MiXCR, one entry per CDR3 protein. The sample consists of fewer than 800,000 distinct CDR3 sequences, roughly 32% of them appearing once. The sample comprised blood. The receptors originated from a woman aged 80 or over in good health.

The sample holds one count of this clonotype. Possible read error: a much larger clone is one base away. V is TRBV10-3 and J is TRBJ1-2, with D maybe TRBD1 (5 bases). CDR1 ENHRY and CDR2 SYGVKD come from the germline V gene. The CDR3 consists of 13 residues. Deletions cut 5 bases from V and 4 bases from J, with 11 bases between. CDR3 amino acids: CAISKIGGYGYTF. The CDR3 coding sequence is TGTGCCATCAGTAAAATCGGGGGCTATGGCTACACCTTC.

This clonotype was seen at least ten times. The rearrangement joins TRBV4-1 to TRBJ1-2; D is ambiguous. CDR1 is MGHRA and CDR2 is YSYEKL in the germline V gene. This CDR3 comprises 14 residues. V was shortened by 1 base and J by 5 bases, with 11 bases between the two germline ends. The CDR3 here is CASSQVGSSYGYTF. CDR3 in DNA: TGCGCCAGCAGCCAAGTAGGGTCAAGTTATGGCTACACCTTC.

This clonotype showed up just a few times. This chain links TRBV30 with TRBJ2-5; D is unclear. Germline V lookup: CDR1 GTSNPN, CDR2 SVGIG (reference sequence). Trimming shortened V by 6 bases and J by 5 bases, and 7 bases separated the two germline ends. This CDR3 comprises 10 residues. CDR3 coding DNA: TGTGCCTGTAACCTGGAGACCCAGTACTTC. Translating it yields CACNLETQYF.

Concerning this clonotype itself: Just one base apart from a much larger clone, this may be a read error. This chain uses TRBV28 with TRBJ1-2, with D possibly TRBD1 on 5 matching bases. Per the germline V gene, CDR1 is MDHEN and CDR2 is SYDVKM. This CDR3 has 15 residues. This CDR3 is CASSLQPGSDYGYIF. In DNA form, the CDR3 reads TGTGCCAGCAGTTTACAACCAGGGTCGGACTATGGCTACATCTTC.

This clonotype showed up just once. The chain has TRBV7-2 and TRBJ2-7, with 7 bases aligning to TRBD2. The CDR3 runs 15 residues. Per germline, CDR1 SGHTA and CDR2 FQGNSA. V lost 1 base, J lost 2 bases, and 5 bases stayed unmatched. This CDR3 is CASSLELAAPYEQYF. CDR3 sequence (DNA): TGTGCCAGCAGCTTAGAGCTAGCGGCACCCTACGAGCAGTACTTC.

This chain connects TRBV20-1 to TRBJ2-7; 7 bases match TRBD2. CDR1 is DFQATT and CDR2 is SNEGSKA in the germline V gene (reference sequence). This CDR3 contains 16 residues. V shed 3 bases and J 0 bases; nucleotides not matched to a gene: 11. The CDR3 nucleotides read TGCAGTGCTAGCCCGGGAGGCGCCGCGAACTCCTACGAGCAGTACTTC. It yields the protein CSASPGGAANSYEQYF.

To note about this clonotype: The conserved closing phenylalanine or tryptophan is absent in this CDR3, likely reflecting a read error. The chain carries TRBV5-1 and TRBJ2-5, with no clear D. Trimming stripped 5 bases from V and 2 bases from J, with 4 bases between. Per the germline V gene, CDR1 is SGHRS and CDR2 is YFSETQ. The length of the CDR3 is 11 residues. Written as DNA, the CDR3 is TGCGCCAGCAGGGGTCAAGAGACCCAGTACAAC. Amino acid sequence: CASRGQETQYN.

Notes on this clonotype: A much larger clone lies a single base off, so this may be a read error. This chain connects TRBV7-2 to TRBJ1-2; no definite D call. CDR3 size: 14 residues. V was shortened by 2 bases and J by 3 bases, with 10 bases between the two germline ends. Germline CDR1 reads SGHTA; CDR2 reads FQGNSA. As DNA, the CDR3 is TGTGCCAGCAGCTTATCCAGGTCCCACTATGGCTACACCTTC. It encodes CASSLSRSHYGYTF.

This CDR3 reads CSAMSSYGNTIYF. CDR3 bases: TGCAGTGCTATGAGCTCGTATGGAAACACCATATATTTT. The chain uses TRBV20-1 and TRBJ1-3; D is ambiguous. Trimming took off 4 bases at V and 3 bases at J, with 10 bases between the two ends. Germline V CDR1 and CDR2: DFQATT, SNEGSKA (reference sequence). This CDR3 region has 13 residues.

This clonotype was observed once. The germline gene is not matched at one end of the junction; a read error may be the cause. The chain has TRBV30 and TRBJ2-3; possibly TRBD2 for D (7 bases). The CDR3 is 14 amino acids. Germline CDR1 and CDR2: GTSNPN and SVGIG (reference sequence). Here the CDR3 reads CARSLGGPTDTQYF. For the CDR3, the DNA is TGTGCCCGGAGCTTGGGGGGGCCCACAGATACGCAGTATTTT.

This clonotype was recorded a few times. The CDR3 reads CASSSRGAPQETQFF. The CDR3, as DNA: TGTGCCAGTAGTAGCAGGGGCGCACCCCAAGAGACCCAGTTCTTC. The chain uses TRBV19 and TRBJ2-1; D is possibly TRBD1 (6 bases). The CDR3 contains 15 residues. The V gene lost 4 bases and the J gene lost 13 bases, with 23 bases spanning the gap. Germline CDR1 LNHDA, CDR2 SQIVND (reference sequence).

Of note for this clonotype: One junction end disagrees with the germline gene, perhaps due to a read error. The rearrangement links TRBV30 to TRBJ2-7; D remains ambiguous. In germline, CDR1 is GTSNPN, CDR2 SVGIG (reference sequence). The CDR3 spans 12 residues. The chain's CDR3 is CAWSAGLYGQYF. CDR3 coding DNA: TGTGCCTGGAGTGCCGGGTTGTACGGGCAGTACTTC.

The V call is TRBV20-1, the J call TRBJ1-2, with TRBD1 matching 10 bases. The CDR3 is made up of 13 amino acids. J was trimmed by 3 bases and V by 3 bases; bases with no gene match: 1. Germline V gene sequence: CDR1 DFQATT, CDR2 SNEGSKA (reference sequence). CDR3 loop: CSASGQGDYGYTF. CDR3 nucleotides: TGCAGTGCTAGTGGACAGGGGGACTATGGCTACACCTTC.

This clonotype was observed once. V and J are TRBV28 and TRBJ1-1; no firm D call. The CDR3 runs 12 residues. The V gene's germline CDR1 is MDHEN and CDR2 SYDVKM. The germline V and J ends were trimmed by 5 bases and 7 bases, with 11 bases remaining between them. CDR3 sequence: CASSTIMVEAFF. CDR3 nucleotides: TGTGCCAGCAGTACCATAATGGTTGAAGCTTTCTTT. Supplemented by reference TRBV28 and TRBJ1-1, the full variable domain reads DVKVTQSSRYLVKRTGEKVFLECVQDMDHENMFWYRQDPGLGLRLIYFSYDVKMKEKGDIPEGYSVSREKKERFSLILESASTNQTSMYLCASSTIMVEAFFGQGTRLTVV.

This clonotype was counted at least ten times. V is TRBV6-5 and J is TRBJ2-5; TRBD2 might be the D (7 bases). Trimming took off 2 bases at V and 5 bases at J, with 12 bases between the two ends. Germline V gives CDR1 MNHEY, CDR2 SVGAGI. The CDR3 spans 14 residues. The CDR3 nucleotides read TGTGCCAGCAGTTACGGGGGGGCTAGGGAGACCCAGTACTTC. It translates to CASSYGGARETQYF.

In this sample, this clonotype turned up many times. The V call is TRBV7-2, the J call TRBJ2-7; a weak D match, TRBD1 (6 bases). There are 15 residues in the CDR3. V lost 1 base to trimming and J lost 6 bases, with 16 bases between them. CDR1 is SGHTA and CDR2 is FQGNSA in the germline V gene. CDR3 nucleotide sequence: TGTGCCAGCAGCTTAGGGGGACACAGGGTCCGCGAGCAGTACTTC. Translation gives CASSLGGHRVREQYF.

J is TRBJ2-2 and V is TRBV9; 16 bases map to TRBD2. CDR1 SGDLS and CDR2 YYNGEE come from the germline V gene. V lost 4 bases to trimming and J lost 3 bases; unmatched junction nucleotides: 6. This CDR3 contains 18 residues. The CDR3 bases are TGTGCCAGCAGCCTGGGACTAGCGGGGGGGGTTGACACCGGGGAGCTGTTTTTT. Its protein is CASSLGLAGGVDTGELFF. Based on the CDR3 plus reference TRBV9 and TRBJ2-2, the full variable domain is DSGVTQTPKHLITATGQRVTLRCSPRSGDLSVYWYQQSLDQGLQFLIQYYNGEERAKGNILERFSAQQFPDLHSELNLSSLELGDSALYFCASSLGLAGGVDTGELFFGEGSRLTVL.

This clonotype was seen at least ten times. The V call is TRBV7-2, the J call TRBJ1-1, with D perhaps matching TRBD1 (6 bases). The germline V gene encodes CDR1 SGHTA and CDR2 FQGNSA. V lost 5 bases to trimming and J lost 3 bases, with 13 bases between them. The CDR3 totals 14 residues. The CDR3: CASSQRGFHTEAFF. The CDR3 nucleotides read TGTGCCAGCAGCCAAAGGGGGTTTCACACTGAAGCTTTCTTT.

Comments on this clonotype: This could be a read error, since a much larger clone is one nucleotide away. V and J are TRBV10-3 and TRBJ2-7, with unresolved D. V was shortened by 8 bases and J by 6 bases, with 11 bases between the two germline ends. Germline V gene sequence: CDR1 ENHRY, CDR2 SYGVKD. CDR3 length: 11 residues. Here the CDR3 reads CAIGSGFEQYF. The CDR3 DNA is TGTGCCATCGGCTCAGGATTCGAGCAGTACTTC.

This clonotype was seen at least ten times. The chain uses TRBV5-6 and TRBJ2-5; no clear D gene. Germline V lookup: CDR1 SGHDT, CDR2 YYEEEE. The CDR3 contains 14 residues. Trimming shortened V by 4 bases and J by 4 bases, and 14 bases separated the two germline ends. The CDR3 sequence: CASSLPPWVETQYF. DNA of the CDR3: TGTGCCAGCAGCCTTCCACCTTGGGTAGAGACCCAGTACTTC.

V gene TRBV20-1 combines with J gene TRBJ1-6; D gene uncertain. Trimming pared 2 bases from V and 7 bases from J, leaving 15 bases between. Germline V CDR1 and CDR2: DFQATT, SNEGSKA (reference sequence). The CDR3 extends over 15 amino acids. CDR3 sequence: CSARYSTVQNSPLHF. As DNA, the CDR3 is TGCAGTGCTAGATATTCGACGGTGCAGAATTCACCCCTCCACTTT.

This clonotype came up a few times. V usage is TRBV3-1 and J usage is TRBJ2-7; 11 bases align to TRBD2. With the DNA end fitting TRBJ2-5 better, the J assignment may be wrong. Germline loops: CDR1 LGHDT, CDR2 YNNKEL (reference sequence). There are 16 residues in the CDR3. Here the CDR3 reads CASSQGGLAGGKTQYF. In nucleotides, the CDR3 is TGTGCCAGCAGCCAAGGGGGGCTAGCGGGGGGCAAGACCCAGTACTTC.

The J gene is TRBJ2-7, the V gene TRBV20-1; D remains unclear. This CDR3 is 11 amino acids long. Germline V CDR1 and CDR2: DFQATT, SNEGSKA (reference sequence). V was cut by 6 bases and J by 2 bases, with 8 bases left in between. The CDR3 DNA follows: TGCAGTGCAAACGATCCCTACGAGCAGTACTTC. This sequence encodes CSANDPYEQYF.

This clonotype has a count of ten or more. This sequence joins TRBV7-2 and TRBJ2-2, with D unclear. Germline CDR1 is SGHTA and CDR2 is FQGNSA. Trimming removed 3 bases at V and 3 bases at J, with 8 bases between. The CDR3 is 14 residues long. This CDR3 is CASSFQDYTGELFF. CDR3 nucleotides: TGTGCCAGCAGCTTTCAGGATTACACCGGGGAGCTGTTTTTT.

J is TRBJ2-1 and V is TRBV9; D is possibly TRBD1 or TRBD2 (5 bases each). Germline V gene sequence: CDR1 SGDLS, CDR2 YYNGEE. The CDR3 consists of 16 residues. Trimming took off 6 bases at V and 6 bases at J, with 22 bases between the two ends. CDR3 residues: CASTWGTSRGSNEQFF. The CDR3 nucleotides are TGTGCCAGCACCTGGGGGACCTCGCGAGGGTCCAATGAGCAGTTCTTC.